Given below is one TCR beta chain in context. Its antigen is as yet unknown. The record originates from a study of T cell responses to AZD1222 COVID-19 vaccine. Study-wide background: Pooled in the analysis were second doses at about 4 or about 12 weeks.

V lost 2 bases, J lost 5 bases, and 5 bases stayed unmatched. Germline CDR1 reads MNHNS; CDR2 reads SASEGT. The CDR3 is 16 amino acids. Study-wide results and caveats: Two AZD1222 administrations were followed by greater Spike-specific TCR breadth and depth. Mostly white British, mostly female donors; authors suggested clonal diversity may be underestimated. The study identified only 6 or 7 AZD1222 recipients as seropositive at baseline.

Method: immunoSEQ multiplex PCR; TCRdb's copy keeps in-frame clones and lacks some. The sample consists of about 85,000 clones, approximately 86% of them appearing once. This chain uses TRBV6-1 with TRBJ1-4, with 10 positions matching TRBD1. The source was peripheral blood, collected on day 0 of AZD1222 vaccination. This clonotype originated in an adult in good health. The CDR3 is CASSEQPGQGNEKLFF. Here the CDR3 DNA reads TGTGCCAGCAGTGAACAACCGGGACAGGGGAATGAAAAACTGTTTTTT.